The 28 T cell receptor beta chains listed next were all sequenced from one sample in a study of control samples from healthy donors and cancer patients. Sequencing used immunoSEQ multiplex PCR; TCRdb keeps in-frame clones, though not all of them. The table lists roughly 120,000 clones, about 93% of them singletons. The sequenced sample was PBMCs. The origin of the receptors is a man aged 50 to 60 with head and neck cancer.

The chain joins TRBV18 to TRBJ1-3; D is perhaps TRBD1 (6 bases). The CDR3 runs to 16 residues. Per the germline V gene, CDR1 is KGHSH and CDR2 is LQKENI. The V end was cut by 7 bases, the J end by 2 bases, with 18 bases between. The CDR3 sequence is CASFRRSGTTGNTIYF. Here the CDR3 DNA reads TGTGCCAGCTTCCGTAGATCCGGGACAACTGGAAACACCATATATTTT. Full variable domain (rest looked up from reference TRBV18 and TRBJ1-3): NAGVMQNPRHLVRRRGQEARLRCSPMKGHSHVYWYRQLPEEGLKFMVYLQKENIIDESGMPKERFSAEFPKEGPSILRIQQVVRGDSAAYFCASFRRSGTTGNTIYFGEGSWLTVV.

The V and J genes are TRBV5-8 and TRBJ2-2; D remains ambiguous. CDR1 SGHTS and CDR2 YDEGEE come from the germline V gene. The V and J ends lost 4 bases and 6 bases respectively, with 13 bases between them. This CDR3 comprises 14 residues. CDR3 DNA sequence: TGTGCCAGCAGCACCGGCCTAAGCGCCGGGGAGCTGTTTTTT. Residues: CASSTGLSAGELFF.

The sample holds a few counts of this clone. V and J are TRBV7-2 and TRBJ2-3; 11 bases map to TRBD1. CDR1 and CDR2 (germline): SGHTA, FQGNSA. This CDR3 has 18 residues. V was pared by 5 bases and J by 4 bases, with 14 bases of the junction left unmatched. The CDR3 DNA is TGTGCCAGCAGCAAATGGACAGGGGGCTTAGTTGGGGCAGATACGCAGTATTTT. This sequence encodes CASSKWTGGLVGADTQYF.

The V gene is TRBV4-1, the J gene TRBJ2-7; D unclear. Per the germline V gene, CDR1 is MGHRA and CDR2 is YSYEKL. The CDR3 runs to 15 residues. Trimming removed 0 bases at V and 4 bases at J, with 13 bases between. The chain's CDR3 is CASSQDFPRLYEQYF. The CDR3 nucleotides read TGCGCCAGCAGCCAAGATTTTCCGAGATTGTACGAGCAGTACTTC.

V gene TRBV9 combines with J gene TRBJ2-1; 11 bases are a match to TRBD2. The CDR3 extends over 15 amino acids. The junction had 3 bases not matched to a gene; V was cut back by 3 bases and J by 4 bases. Germline-derived CDR1 and CDR2 are SGDLS and YYNGEE. DNA of the CDR3: TGTGCCAGCAGCGGAGGACTAGCGGGTTACAATGAGCAGTTCTTC. As protein: CASSGGLAGYNEQFF.

V and J are TRBV19 and TRBJ2-7; D ambiguous. V was trimmed by 7 bases and J by 1 base, leaving 14 bases between them. The CDR3 length is 14 residues. Per the germline V gene, CDR1 is LNHDA and CDR2 is SQIVND (reference sequence). The CDR3 sequence: CASNPGPTSYEQYF. The CDR3 DNA reads as TGTGCCAGTAATCCCGGGCCGACATCCTACGAGCAGTACTTC.

For the CDR3, the DNA is TGTGCCAGCAGCGTATCAAGGGGCCAAGAGACCCAGTACTTC. It yields the protein CASSVSRGQETQYF. The chain combines TRBV9 with TRBJ2-5, with a weak D call TRBD1 (5 bases). From germline, CDR1 is SGDLS and CDR2 YYNGEE. V dropped 1 base and J dropped 1 base, with 8 bases sitting between them. The length of the CDR3 is 14 residues.

The chain carries TRBV11-2 and TRBJ2-3, with D possibly being TRBD1 (6 bases). CDR1 and CDR2 (germline): SGHAT, FQNNGV. V was trimmed by 4 bases and J by 4 bases, leaving 9 bases between them. This CDR3 has 13 residues. The CDR3 reads CASSYDRPDTQYF. The CDR3 DNA sequence: TGTGCCAGCAGCTACGACAGGCCAGATACGCAGTATTTT.

This chain joins TRBV6-5 and TRBJ2-5; 7 nucleotides match TRBD2. V shed 0 bases, J shed 1 base, and the junction held 5 bases outside the gene matches. Germline lookup yields CDR1 MNHEY and CDR2 SVGAGI. CDR3 length: 16 residues. CDR3 sequence reads: CASSYSGGALQETQYF. CDR3 bases: TGTGCCAGCAGTTACTCGGGAGGGGCCCTCCAAGAGACCCAGTACTTC.

CDR3 DNA sequence: TGTGCCAGCAAGGACACCGGGGAGCTGTTTTTT. Its protein is CASKDTGELFF. The chain combines TRBV25-1 with TRBJ2-2; D ambiguous. Germline CDR1 MGHDK, CDR2 SYGVNS. Trimming left V 7 bases short and J 3 bases short, with 3 bases between. This CDR3 is built from 11 residues.

CDR3 region: CASSQDPSSGGGETQYF. The CDR3 DNA sequence: TGTGCCAGCAGCCAAGACCCCTCCTCAGGGGGCGGGGAGACCCAGTACTTC. The chain recombines TRBV4-2 with TRBJ2-5; 8 bases line up with TRBD1. V was clipped by 0 bases and J by 5 bases; unmatched bases: 11. This CDR3 is built from 17 residues. The germline V gene has CDR1 LGHNA and CDR2 YNFKEQ.

This clone was counted a single time. This chain uses TRBV5-1 with TRBJ2-1; tentatively, D is TRBD2 (6 bases). With 0 bases removed from V and 5 bases from J, the gap between germline ends came to 21 bases. Germline V gives CDR1 SGHRS, CDR2 YFSETQ. The CDR3 covers 18 residues. The CDR3 sequence: CASSLGQVGRRPDNEQFF. The CDR3 DNA reads TGCGCCAGCAGCTTGGGGCAGGTGGGGAGGCGTCCGGACAATGAGCAGTTCTTC.

The chain couples TRBV7-3 to TRBJ2-1; D unresolved. Germline CDR1 is SGHTA and CDR2 is FQGTGA. V was pared by 4 bases and J by 0 bases, with 7 bases between. This CDR3 region has 14 residues. The CDR3 DNA follows: TGTGCCAGCAGCTCCTCGGGCTCCTACAATGAGCAGTTCTTC. Translating gives CASSSSGSYNEQFF.

The chain uses TRBV6-5 and TRBJ1-4; D not resolved. Germline V gene sequence: CDR1 MNHEY, CDR2 SVGAGI. The CDR3 length is 15 residues. Between the trimmed V and J ends, which lost 0 bases and 2 bases, there was a span of 7 bases. The CDR3, as DNA: TGTGCCAGCAGTTACTCCGGGTACACTAATGAAAAACTGTTTTTT. It yields the protein CASSYSGYTNEKLFF.

The CDR3 spells CASNGLARDEQFF. CDR3 bases: TGTGCCAGCAACGGACTAGCCCGAGATGAGCAGTTCTTC. The V gene is TRBV3-1 (or the pseudogene TRBV3-2), the J gene TRBJ2-1; 8 nucleotides agree with TRBD2. V lost 7 bases, J lost 8 bases, and 7 bases stayed unmatched. This CDR3 region has 13 residues. Germline V gives CDR1 LGHDT, CDR2 YNNKEL (reference sequence).

This chain links TRBV15 with TRBJ2-2, with D unresolved. The CDR3 totals 14 residues. Between the trimmed V and J ends, which lost 1 base and 4 bases, there was a span of 7 bases. Germline V gives CDR1 LNHNV, CDR2 YYDKDF (reference sequence). The CDR3 sequence: CATSRGVSTGELFF. In DNA form, the CDR3 reads TGTGCCACCAGCAGAGGGGTGAGCACCGGGGAGCTGTTTTTT.

This chain connects TRBV9 to TRBJ2-3, with a possible D match to TRBD2 (6 bases). The CDR3 is made up of 14 amino acids. Germline V gives CDR1 SGDLS, CDR2 YYNGEE. The ends were cut back, 2 bases at V and 6 bases at J, with 13 bases in the middle. CDR3 loop: CASSVGGGYDTQYF. The DNA of the CDR3 is TGTGCCAGCAGCGTTGGAGGAGGGTATGATACGCAGTATTTT.

The J gene is TRBJ2-7, the V gene TRBV9, with D maybe TRBD1 (8 bases). This CDR3 is built from 16 residues. Trimming took off 7 bases at V and 2 bases at J, with 22 bases between the two ends. The germline gives CDR1 SGDLS, CDR2 YYNGEE. CDR3 coding DNA: TGTGCCAGCGGTCGAGGGGGGGACAGGATCCCCTACGAGCAGTACTTC. Translated: CASGRGGDRIPYEQYF. The complete variable domain, with remaining parts taken from reference TRBV9 and TRBJ2-7, reads DSGVTQTPKHLITATGQRVTLRCSPRSGDLSVYWYQQSLDQGLQFLIQYYNGEERAKGNILERFSAQQFPDLHSELNLSSLELGDSALYFCASGRGGDRIPYEQYFGPGTRLTVT.

This clone was seen only once. The junction departs from germline at one end; a sequencing error may be responsible. The chain employs TRBV27 and TRBJ1-2; D gene uncertain. The CDR3 loop spans 13 amino acids. Looked up from germline, CDR1 is MNHEY and CDR2 is SMNVEV (reference sequence). Here the CDR3 DNA reads TGTGCCAGCAGGTACCAACAAAACTCTGGCTACACCTTC. This gives the protein CASRYQQNSGYTF.

This sequence joins TRBV20-1 and TRBJ2-3; 11 bases align to TRBD2. Germline V gene lookup returns CDR1 DFQATT and CDR2 SNEGSKA (reference sequence). Unmatched junction bases numbered 11, after V lost 3 bases and J lost 6 bases. The CDR3 loop spans 16 amino acids. For the CDR3, the DNA is TGCAGTGCTAGTTCTATAGCGGGGGGGCCGATGGATACGCAGTATTTT. Its translation: CSASSIAGGPMDTQYF.

This chain links TRBV6-2 or TRBV6-3 with TRBJ1-5; no firm D call. This CDR3 is built from 13 residues. Germline V gives CDR1 MNHEY, CDR2 SVGEGT. The V end lost 2 bases, the J end lost 5 bases, and 7 bases lay between the germline ends. This CDR3 is CASSYNSYQPQHF. The CDR3 region has the DNA TGTGCCAGCAGTTACAACAGTTATCAGCCCCAGCATTTT.

This clone has only one observation. This chain connects TRBV2 to TRBJ2-3; no clear D gene. Trimming stripped 8 bases from V and 0 bases from J, with 12 bases between. The CDR3 consists of 14 residues. Per germline, CDR1 SNHLY and CDR2 FYNNEI. CDR3 DNA: TGTGCCAGCCGTAGAGATTCTAGCACAGATACGCAGTATTTT. It is translated as CASRRDSSTDTQYF.

The V and J genes are TRBV5-1 and TRBJ2-7, with 10 bases matching TRBD1. This CDR3 is built from 13 residues. Germline trimming cut 4 bases from V and 6 bases from J; bases unmatched to any gene: 4. CDR1 and CDR2 (germline): SGHRS, YFSETQ. CDR3 nucleotide sequence: TGCGCCAGCAGCCCGGGACAGGGGCGCGAGCAGTACTTC. This gives the protein CASSPGQGREQYF.

The rearrangement uses TRBV5-1 and TRBJ2-5; 9 bases map to TRBD2. Trimming took 4 bases from V and 5 from J; bases not matched to a gene: 12. The CDR3 is 16 amino acids. CDR1 is SGHRS and CDR2 is YFSETQ in the germline V gene. In DNA form, the CDR3 reads TGCGCCAGCAGCGCCTACGGGACTAGCATCGTGGAGACCCAGTACTTC. Its translation is CASSAYGTSIVETQYF.

The sample holds a few counts of this clone. The chain joins TRBV29-1 to TRBJ1-1; TRBD1 is a possible D gene (6 bases). The germline V gene encodes CDR1 SQVTM and CDR2 ANQGSEA. The CDR3 length is 11 residues. The V end was cut by 3 bases, the J end by 11 bases, with 13 bases between. The CDR3 region has the DNA TGCAGCGTTGACAGCCAGGGGAGGGCTTTCTTT. Protein product: CSVDSQGRAFF.

The chain links TRBV16 to TRBJ1-1, with D possibly TRBD1 on 5 matching bases. Germline CDR1 reads KGHSY; CDR2 reads FQNENV. The CDR3 has 12 residues. Deletions cut 6 bases from V and 5 bases from J, with 10 bases between. The CDR3 DNA sequence: TGTGCCAGCAGTCATGGGGGGACTGAAGCTTTCTTT. It specifies CASSHGGTEAFF.

The V and J genes are TRBV19 and TRBJ2-7, with 9 bases fitting TRBD1. Germline loops: CDR1 LNHDA, CDR2 SQIVND (reference sequence). CDR3 length equals 15 residues. J gave up 1 base and V 5 bases, and 6 bases lay outside the gene matches. In DNA form, the CDR3 reads TGTGCCAGTAGTTCCCCCGGGACAGGGTCCTACGAGCAGTACTTC. Encoded protein: CASSSPGTGSYEQYF. The full variable domain, with the rest looked up from reference TRBV19 and TRBJ2-7, is DGGITQSPKYLFRKEGQNVTLSCEQNLNHDAMYWYRQDPGQGLRLIYYSQIVNDFQKGDIAEGYSVSREKKESFPLTVTSAQKNPTAFYLCASSSPGTGSYEQYFGPGTRLTVT.

This chain joins TRBV7-9 and TRBJ2-5, with 10 bases that match TRBD2. This CDR3 is built from 13 residues. In germline, CDR1 is SEHNR, CDR2 FQNEAQ (reference sequence). Trimming took 11 bases from V and 3 from J; bases not matched to a gene: 6. The chain's CDR3 is CALSGGEKETQYF. The CDR3 nucleotides are TGTGCCCTCAGCGGGGGGGAGAAAGAGACCCAGTACTTC.